This T cell receptor (beta chain) was recovered during a study of blood T cell repertoires in COVID-19. Looking at the study overall: Whether acute or convalescent, the COVID-19 samples came from the United States, Italy and Spain.

Recruited during active infection, patients (from Seattle) were subsequently followed longitudinally. Profiled with immunoSEQ multiplex PCR; TCRdb holds only in-frame clones, not every one. The table lists 150,000 to 200,000 clones, over 80% of them singletons. V lost 0 bases and J lost 4; bases outside the gene matches: 8. This CDR3 comprises 18 residues. Germline values: CDR1 SGHAT, CDR2 FQNNGV. The sample holds a few counts of this clone. This TCR derives from a woman aged 70-85 years with COVID-19, enrolled during active disease. Sequenced: peripheral blood. This chain uses TRBV11-2 with TRBJ2-2; 10 bases match TRBD2. CDR3 bases: TGTGCCAGCAGCTTAGATCCTAGCGGGAGATTGGGCACCGGGGAGCTGTTTTTT. Its protein product is CASSLDPSGRLGTGELFF.